This T cell receptor (beta chain) was documented in a study of T-cell memory formation after mild COVID-19. V shed 7 bases, J shed 5 bases, and the junction held 20 bases outside the gene matches. This CDR3 comprises 19 residues. This clonotype was seen only a few times. MiXCR, applied by TCRdb to the 5' RACE reads, yields one record per CDR3 protein. Of approximately 260,000 distinct CDR3 sequences listed, over 15% were seen once; the top ten hold more than 20%. The source is a man younger than 35 who had mild COVID-19 (a few samples of this study predate the infection). Cell type and time point are not known. Sequencing was performed on PBMCs or a T cell subset sorted from them (not recorded which). The chain recombines TRBV12-3 or TRBV12-4 with TRBJ2-1; 10 nucleotides match TRBD2. CDR3 DNA sequence: TGTGCCAGCAAACTGGGCCGGACAGGGTTAACTAGCGGGGACAATGAGCAGTTCTTC. Amino acids: CASKLGRTGLTSGDNEQFF.